Listed below are T cell receptor beta chains from one sample, sequenced in a study of cytomegalovirus exposure and HLA in healthy donors. TCRdb's table, derived via immunoSEQ multiplex PCR, lists solely in-frame clones and lacks some. The data show about 120,000 clones, more than 75% seen once. The specimen sequenced was PBMCs. The source of these receptors is a woman aged 40 to 49 in good health and CMV-seropositive. CDR3s include the opening cysteine and the closing phenylalanine or tryptophan. D genes are given only for firm matches. Not all rows give a size; the values are once, few, many and, for expanded clones, a class.

d_call: -; v_call: TRBV6-5; clone_size: once; j_call: TRBJ1-1; cdr3_aa: CASSYAGNMNTEAFF; cdr3_nt: TGTGCCAGCAGTTACGCGGGCAACATGAACACTGAAGCTTTCTTT
d_call: TRBD2; v_call: TRBV4-1; clone_size: -; j_call: TRBJ2-2; cdr3_aa: CASSQDPAGVNTGELFF; cdr3_nt: TGCGCCAGCAGCCAAGACCCAGCGGGGGTGAACACCGGGGAGCTGTTTTTT
d_call: -; v_call: TRBV5-1; clone_size: -; j_call: TRBJ2-1; cdr3_aa: CASSRTGGGSSYNEQFF; cdr3_nt: TGCGCCAGCAGCCGGACGGGTGGGGGGAGCTCCTACAATGAGCAGTTCTTC
d_call: TRBD1; v_call: TRBV6-5; clone_size: -; j_call: TRBJ1-1; cdr3_aa: CASSYQGAGLAEAFF; cdr3_nt: TGTGCCAGCAGTTACCAGGGGGCCGGGCTGGCTGAAGCTTTCTTT
d_call: TRBD1; v_call: TRBV30; clone_size: -; j_call: TRBJ1-4; cdr3_aa: CAWSAGGREKLFF; cdr3_nt: TGTGCCTGGAGTGCAGGGGGCCGAGAAAAACTGTTTTTT
d_call: -; v_call: TRBV27; clone_size: -; j_call: TRBJ1-1; cdr3_aa: CASSFLQGNTEAFF; cdr3_nt: TGTGCCAGCAGTTTCTTACAGGGGAACACTGAAGCTTTCTTT
d_call: TRBD2; v_call: TRBV7-9; clone_size: few; j_call: TRBJ2-5; cdr3_aa: CASSLNLAGGTQYF; cdr3_nt: TGTGCCAGCAGCTTAAACCTAGCGGGCGGGACCCAGTACTTC
d_call: TRBD1; v_call: TRBV5-1; clone_size: -; j_call: TRBJ1-2; cdr3_aa: CASSSPGTGAEGYTF; cdr3_nt: TGCGCCAGCAGCTCACCCGGGACAGGGGCTGAAGGCTACACCTTC
d_call: TRBD2; v_call: TRBV9; clone_size: -; j_call: TRBJ2-3; cdr3_aa: CASSEGLAGGPADTQYF; cdr3_nt: TGTGCCAGCAGCGAGGGACTAGCGGGGGGGCCGGCAGATACGCAGTATTTT
d_call: TRBD1; v_call: TRBV5-4; clone_size: -; j_call: TRBJ1-1; cdr3_aa: CASSLDGQGAAEAFF; cdr3_nt: TGTGCCAGCAGCTTGGACGGGCAGGGGGCCGCTGAAGCTTTCTTT
d_call: -; v_call: TRBV30; clone_size: -; j_call: TRBJ1-2; cdr3_aa: CAWSLQYGYTF; cdr3_nt: TGTGCCTGGAGTTTACAGTATGGCTACACCTTC
d_call: TRBD1; v_call: TRBV27; clone_size: -; j_call: TRBJ1-5; cdr3_aa: CARWVRGRLDQPQHF; cdr3_nt: TGTGCCAGATGGGTCAGGGGGCGATTAGATCAGCCCCAGCATTTT
d_call: -; v_call: TRBV7-8; clone_size: -; j_call: TRBJ1-5; cdr3_aa: CASSLGLDSNQPQHF; cdr3_nt: TGTGCCAGCAGCTTGGGACTGGATAGCAATCAGCCCCAGCATTTT
d_call: TRBD2; v_call: TRBV7-2; clone_size: -; j_call: TRBJ2-3; cdr3_aa: CASSLVSASGGVYTDTQYF; cdr3_nt: TGTGCCAGCAGCTTAGTATCGGCCAGCGGGGGGGTCTACACAGATACGCAGTATTTT
d_call: -; v_call: TRBV7-2; clone_size: -; j_call: TRBJ1-1; cdr3_aa: CASSLVLHLNTEAFF; cdr3_nt: TGTGCCAGCAGCTTAGTGTTACATTTGAACACTGAAGCTTTCTTT
d_call: -; v_call: TRBV6-5; clone_size: -; j_call: TRBJ1-5; cdr3_aa: CASSYSTANQPQHF; cdr3_nt: TGTGCCAGCAGTTACTCGACAGCTAATCAGCCCCAGCATTTT
d_call: -; v_call: TRBV16; clone_size: -; j_call: TRBJ2-7; cdr3_aa: CASSPSRYEQYF; cdr3_nt: TGTGCCAGCAGCCCTTCCCGTTACGAGCAGTACTTC
d_call: -; v_call: TRBV2; clone_size: few; j_call: TRBJ2-2; cdr3_aa: CASTEVGGSTGELFF; cdr3_nt: TGTGCCAGCACGGAGGTTGGGGGGAGCACCGGGGAGCTGTTTTTT
d_call: TRBD1; v_call: TRBV27; clone_size: -; j_call: TRBJ1-5; cdr3_aa: CASSSGQGAIQPQHF; cdr3_nt: TGTGCCAGCAGTTCGGGACAGGGGGCTATTCAGCCCCAGCATTTT
d_call: -; v_call: TRBV19; clone_size: -; j_call: TRBJ1-2; cdr3_aa: CASSIEAGGYTF; cdr3_nt: TGTGCCAGTAGTATAGAAGCGGGGGGCTACACCTTC
d_call: -; v_call: TRBV7-9; clone_size: once; j_call: TRBJ1-3; cdr3_aa: CASSREFGGNTIYF; cdr3_nt: TGTGCCAGCAGCCGGGAATTCGGAGGAAACACCATATATTTT
d_call: -; v_call: TRBV9; clone_size: -; j_call: TRBJ2-3; cdr3_aa: CASSYAGTSTDTQYF; cdr3_nt: TGTGCCAGCAGCTACGCGGGGACTAGCACAGATACGCAGTATTTT
d_call: -; v_call: TRBV30; clone_size: -; j_call: TRBJ2-7; cdr3_aa: CAWSLPGYPPYEQYF; cdr3_nt: TGTGCCTGGAGTCTCCCCGGTTATCCTCCCTACGAGCAGTACTTC
d_call: -; v_call: TRBV7-9; clone_size: -; j_call: TRBJ2-3; cdr3_aa: CASSLGAGGPADTQYF; cdr3_nt: TGTGCCAGCAGCTTAGGAGCCGGGGGGCCCGCAGATACGCAGTATTTT
d_call: -; v_call: TRBV5-1; clone_size: -; j_call: TRBJ1-1; cdr3_aa: CASSSPQGGWAFF; cdr3_nt: TGCGCCAGCAGCTCACCACAAGGGGGATGGGCTTTCTTT
d_call: -; v_call: TRBV7-9; clone_size: -; j_call: TRBJ1-5; cdr3_aa: CASSLAGEGQPQHF; cdr3_nt: TGTGCCAGCAGCTTAGCAGGGGAAGGTCAGCCCCAGCATTTT
d_call: -; v_call: TRBV18; clone_size: few; j_call: TRBJ1-3; cdr3_aa: CASSGDATSGNTIYF; cdr3_nt: TGTGCCAGCTCAGGAGACGCCACCTCTGGAAACACCATATATTTT
d_call: TRBD2; v_call: TRBV5-1; clone_size: -; j_call: TRBJ2-3; cdr3_aa: CASGESSGGHTQYF; cdr3_nt: TGCGCCAGCGGAGAGTCGAGCGGGGGCCATACGCAGTATTTT
d_call: -; v_call: TRBV5-4; clone_size: -; j_call: TRBJ1-2; cdr3_aa: CASSLDPGTNYGYTF; cdr3_nt: TGTGCCAGCAGCTTGGATCCGGGAACGAACTATGGCTACACCTTC
d_call: TRBD1; v_call: TRBV7-9; clone_size: -; j_call: TRBJ2-2; cdr3_aa: CASRSTDRGRSGELFF; cdr3_nt: TGTGCCAGCAGGTCCACGGACAGGGGGAGGAGCGGGGAGCTGTTTTTT
d_call: TRBD1; v_call: TRBV13; clone_size: once; j_call: TRBJ1-1; cdr3_aa: CASSFSYGSFSPGGRMGEAFF; cdr3_nt: TGTGCCAGCAGCTTCTCCTATGGGAGCTTCTCTCCAGGGGGTCGAATGGGTGAAGCTTTCTTT
d_call: TRBD1; v_call: TRBV5-4; clone_size: once; j_call: TRBJ1-1; cdr3_aa: CASRDRVHTEAFF; cdr3_nt: TGTGCCAGCAGGGACAGGGTTCACACTGAAGCTTTCTTT
d_call: -; v_call: TRBV19; clone_size: -; j_call: TRBJ1-2; cdr3_aa: CASSTTGNNYGYTF; cdr3_nt: TGTGCCAGTAGTACCACAGGAAATAACTATGGCTACACCTTC
d_call: TRBD1; v_call: TRBV6-1; clone_size: -; j_call: TRBJ1-2; cdr3_aa: CASSEGGQLFYGYTF; cdr3_nt: TGTGCCAGCAGTGAAGGGGGACAGCTATTCTATGGCTACACCTTC
d_call: -; v_call: TRBV27; clone_size: -; j_call: TRBJ2-7; cdr3_aa: CASSSPIRGAHEQYF; cdr3_nt: TGTGCCAGCAGTTCCCCCATTCGGGGGGCCCACGAGCAGTACTTC
d_call: TRBD1; v_call: TRBV4-1; clone_size: -; j_call: TRBJ1-5; cdr3_aa: CASSNRQGKRHQPQHF; cdr3_nt: TGCGCCAGCAGCAACCGACAGGGTAAGAGACACCAGCCCCAGCATTTT
d_call: -; v_call: TRBV27; clone_size: -; j_call: TRBJ1-4; cdr3_aa: CASSTIQGSNFNEKLFF; cdr3_nt: TGTGCCAGCAGTACCATCCAGGGATCCAATTTTAATGAAAAACTGTTTTTT
d_call: TRBD1; v_call: TRBV5-1; clone_size: once; j_call: TRBJ2-2; cdr3_aa: CASSTDRDTGELFF; cdr3_nt: TGCGCCAGCAGCACGGACAGGGACACCGGGGAGCTGTTTTTT
d_call: -; v_call: TRBV4-2; clone_size: -; j_call: TRBJ2-2; cdr3_aa: CASSQGRGNTGELFF; cdr3_nt: TGTGCCAGCAGCCAAGGGAGGGGGAACACCGGGGAGCTGTTTTTT
d_call: -; v_call: TRBV13; clone_size: -; j_call: TRBJ2-7; cdr3_aa: CASSLRRVHSEQYF; cdr3_nt: TGTGCCAGCAGCTTAAGACGGGTTCATAGCGAGCAGTACTTC
d_call: TRBD1; v_call: TRBV28; clone_size: -; j_call: TRBJ2-4; cdr3_aa: CASTQGSSKNIQYF; cdr3_nt: TGTGCCAGCACACAGGGGTCATCCAAAAACATTCAGTACTTC
d_call: TRBD1; v_call: TRBV19; clone_size: -; j_call: TRBJ1-1; cdr3_aa: CASTPDRLNTEAFF; cdr3_nt: TGTGCCAGTACCCCGGACAGGTTAAACACTGAAGCTTTCTTT